The TCR beta chain described here comes from a study of CD8 T cells in ankylosing spondylitis. Findings and limits, study-wide: Peripheral blood held disease-linked clones only at relatively low frequency, and these were CD8+.

This clonotype was recorded a few times. Its specificity is not known. TCRdb independently ran MiXCR on the 5' RACE reads; one entry per CDR3 protein. Of about 360,000 distinct CDR3 sequences listed, about 20% are singletons. CDR1 is SGDLS and CDR2 is YYNGEE in the germline V gene. This CDR3 spans 15 amino acids. V dropped 1 base and J dropped 5 bases, with 12 bases sitting between them. The specimen was blood, either unsorted or a sorted T cell fraction (not recorded which). The chain is built from TRBV9 and TRBJ2-2; D remains ambiguous. The receptor comes from a male donor with ankylosing spondylitis or in good health (not recorded which). CDR3 region: CASSVSNPPTGELFF. CDR3 nucleotide sequence: TGTGCCAGCAGCGTATCAAATCCTCCAACCGGGGAGCTGTTTTTT.